This entry describes one T cell receptor (beta chain). This clonotype was counted ten times or more. Its antigen remains undetermined. The record has no base qualities; no much larger clone is one base away. These data originate in a study of T cells in Graves' hyperthyroidism and ophthalmopathy (dated by TCRdb to about 2019). Turning to the overall study: Peripheral blood was collected at initial diagnosis, before any treatment. A discovery cohort of about a hundred patients, about 44 with Graves' ophthalmopathy and more than 55 with stable Graves' hyperthyroidism, was used to find distinguishing TCR V-J signatures. Once sampling was done, hyperthyroidism patients were given methimazole at a starting dose of 30 mg daily, whereas ophthalmopathy patients were given high-dose intravenous methylprednisolone. In addition, the study compared T-cell repertoires in thyroid tissue and in blood from 6 or 7 Graves' hyperthyroidism patients. Whether ophthalmopathy could be predicted prospectively was tested in an independent validation cohort made up of some 20 hyperthyroidism patients plus 17 patients who later progressed to ophthalmopathy. The paper describes TCR Vbeta CDR3 sequencing of 120 to 150 peripheral blood samples, made up of roughly 40 ophthalmopathy patients, more than 70 hyperthyroidism patients and about 17 progressor patients. For training and testing, the 110 or so patients in the discovery cohort were randomly divided in a 7:3 ratio.

From the cysteine through the phenylalanine, the CDR3 covers 11 amino acids. Of all the DNA, just the CDR3 is kept, 33 bases in frame from base 1. V is shortened by 6 bases, J by 7 bases, and the region joining them spans 12 bases. The germline V gene (reference sequence) gives CDR1 as DFQATT and CDR2 as SNEGSKA. The TCR beta CDR3 regions were amplified from the RNA transcripts. The TCR CDR3 was subjected to a first round of RT-PCR using the HTBI primer set and the Qiagen OneStep RT-PCR kit. Libraries were constructed in a second round of multiplex PCR, after which size selection and purification were carried out. Libraries were sequenced paired-end with 100 bp reads on an Illumina HiSeq2000. The paper's data handling went like this. SOAPnuke was used to process the raw data, throwing out any read that contained adapters or uncalled bases, had a mean Phred below 15, or lacked an exact constant-primer or identifier match. High-quality paired reads were merged using COPE v1.2.5, and each unique nucleotide sequence was defined as a clonotype. Clonotypes were aligned to IMGT TRBV, TRBD and TRBJ reference segments using MiTCR v1.1. Only V-J combinations with frequency above 0.0001, covering about 99% of repertoires, were analysed. The TCS score was defined as F50 (clonal expansion) divided by E x V (chaos), with BLOSUM62-based TCRdist calculated between CDR3 peptides within each V-J. Welch's t-statistics and random forest reduced around 520 V-J features to 13, which were used in a naive Bayes classifier (R e1071). TCRdb ran its own pipeline on the public reads, namely fastp trimming at Q25 and MiXCR clone calling, and kept in-frame beta chains. Entries are consolidated by CDR3 protein sequence, retaining the most common genes and DNA. Here the V and J calls rest on TCRdb's processing, not on the authors' analysis. Here the sample has 350,000 or so distinct CDR3 sequences; about 20% occur a single time. The leading ten clones occupy under 55% of the sample.

Stable Graves' hyperthyroidism was defined as the absence of progression to ophthalmopathy over 18 months of follow-up. Hyperthyroidism patients were aged 18 to 65 years and newly diagnosed, with disease duration of less than 2 months. Any patient with an uncontrolled infection, another autoimmune disease, pregnancy or lactation was excluded. Diagnoses relied on clinical symptoms, serum thyroxine and TRAb, thyroid ultrasound and orbital computed tomography. Ficoll-Paque density gradient centrifugation was used to isolate PBMCs from 8 to 10 ml of fresh peripheral blood. Total RNA was extracted using Trizol reagent, and RNA quality was assessed on an Agilent 2100 Bioanalyzer. Summary of the overall study and its limitations: Most expanded thyroid clonotypes (frequency above 0.001) were also found in blood, which suggests that blood repertoires may mirror thyroid immune responses. No statistical method was used to fix the sample size in advance, and group allocation was not hidden from the investigators. During validation, the model predicted progression to ophthalmopathy a median of about 5.9 months ahead of onset, with around 65% sensitivity and less than 85% specificity. In cross-validation, a model built on a 13 V-J signature told ophthalmopathy apart from stable hyperthyroidism with under 90% sensitivity and roughly 82% specificity, and in testing the same model reached 80%/75%.

The receptor comes from a woman in her fifties or sixties with Graves' hyperthyroidism. Recombination linked TRBV20-1 to TRBJ1-1, with the D gene call left open. The source material was blood. The DNA is as follows: TGCAGTGCCAGCCAAAGCGATGAAGCTTTCTTT. Its protein is CSASQSDEAFF.